This TCR beta chain was sequenced for a study of molecular identifiers for immune sequencing clone quantification. Study-level points and caveats: Among about 1 million naive cells, as was reported, spiked Jurkat TCR RNA from one cell was detectable. Beyond 20 RNA copies, clones held over 97% of effector molecules, compared with under 1% in naive cells.

This CDR3 spans 18 amino acids. After removal of 7 bases from V and 5 bases from J, the junction contained 22 bases not matched to a gene. Germline V gives CDR1 MNHEY, CDR2 SMNVEV (reference sequence). This clonotype has ten or more counts. Its specificity is not known. Using its own MiXCR run on the PCR reads, TCRdb lists one record per CDR3 protein. The sample shows tens of thousands of distinct CDR3 sequences, about 20% of them seen only once. The source of this sequence is a human donor in good health. Some libraries in this study had Jurkat cell RNA spiked in. The genes are TRBV27 and TRBJ2-5; TRBD2 matches at 7 bases. Sequencing input: naive CD8+ T cells from blood, with Jurkat cell RNA spiked in. Subset in this sample: FACS-sorted CD8+CD4-CCR7+CD45RA+ naive T cells. The CDR3 loop is CASTPIGGQGGNGETQYF. In DNA form, the CDR3 reads TGTGCCAGCACACCCATCGGAGGGCAGGGAGGGAACGGTGAGACCCAGTACTTC.